The 25 T cell receptor beta chains reported below all come from one sample, sequenced in a study of vaccination effects on CD4 cells after COVID-19. No antigen is known for these receptors. Clones were sequenced by immunoSEQ multiplex PCR, and TCRdb holds only the in-frame ones, with some missing. Of around 60,000 clones in the sample, around 73% were seen once. Ahead of sequencing, the ViraFEST assay grew antigen-specific CD4+ T cells using viral peptide pools. After more than 8 days in culture, the CD4+ T cells were isolated. Of the BNT162b2 and mRNA-1273 vaccines, participants received two doses of one or the other. The starting material was CD4+ T cells from PBMCs cultured with HCoV-229E spike peptides, obtained after COVID-19 vaccination. The receptor source for this set is a human donor who received a COVID-19 vaccine.

This chain joins TRBV24-1 and TRBJ2-6; 7 nucleotides match TRBD1. CDR3 length: 16 amino acids. Germline CDR1 is KGHDR and CDR2 is SFDVKD. The V and J ends lost 3 bases and 4 bases, in that order; junction bases with no gene match: 5. CDR3 sequence (DNA): TGTGCCACCAGTGATCCTACAGGGGACGGGGCCAACGTCCTGACTTTC. It is translated as CATSDPTGDGANVLTF.

This clone appeared a few times. Here the CDR3 DNA reads TGCGCCAGCAGCTTGGCCGGGAACACTGAAGCTTTCTTT. Amino acid sequence: CASSLAGNTEAFF. The chain employs TRBV5-1 and TRBJ1-1; D is ambiguous. V dropped 0 bases and J dropped 1 base, with 4 bases sitting between them. Germline assignment: CDR1 SGHRS and CDR2 YFSETQ. The length of the CDR3 is 13 residues.

The chain is built from TRBV5-8 and TRBJ2-3, with a tentative D call TRBD2 (5 bases). Germline CDR1 SGHTS, CDR2 YDEGEE. The CDR3 is 17 amino acids. The germline V and J ends were trimmed by 7 bases and 1 base, with 22 bases remaining between them. CDR3 nucleotides: TGTGCCAGCCCTCACTGGGGAGCTGGCTCTGGCACAGATACGCAGTATTTT. This codes for CASPHWGAGSGTDTQYF.

This chain joins TRBV5-1 and TRBJ2-1, with 7 bases fitting TRBD2. With 0 bases clipped from V and 0 bases from J, the junction kept 3 bases outside the gene matches. Germline V lookup: CDR1 SGHRS, CDR2 YFSETQ. The CDR3 covers 16 residues. The CDR3 nucleotides read TGCGCCAGCAGCTTGGCCGGCGGGGGCTCCTACAATGAGCAGTTCTTC. Translating it yields CASSLAGGGSYNEQFF.

This chain uses TRBV19 with TRBJ1-4; 9 bases align to TRBD1. The CDR3 is 15 residues long. The germline gives CDR1 LNHDA, CDR2 SQIVND (reference sequence). V lost 5 bases and J lost 8; bases outside the gene matches: 9. The CDR3 region is CASSSSGTGTEKLFF. Written as DNA, the CDR3 is TGTGCCAGTAGTTCCTCCGGGACAGGGACCGAAAAACTGTTTTTT.

V and J are TRBV25-1 and TRBJ1-2; D unresolved. This CDR3 has 14 residues. The germline V gene has CDR1 MGHDK and CDR2 SYGVNS. Between the trimmed V and J ends, which lost 8 bases and 4 bases, there was a span of 17 bases. CDR3 sequence (DNA): TGTGCCAGCCCACGTAAACCCCCCCTCTATGGCTACACCTTC. As protein: CASPRKPPLYGYTF.

The chain links TRBV29-1 to TRBJ1-2, with TRBD1 as a possible D gene (5 bases). V was clipped by 0 bases and J by 7 bases, with 12 bases between them. CDR3 size: 13 residues. Germline assignment: CDR1 SQVTM and CDR2 ANQGSEA. The CDR3 region has the DNA TGCAGCGTTGAAGAGGGGGGATCGGGTGGCTACACCTTC. It specifies CSVEEGGSGGYTF.

A few counts support this clone. The rearrangement links TRBV18 to TRBJ2-7; the D call may be TRBD1 or TRBD2 (5 bases each). The V end was cut by 2 bases, the J end by 4 bases, with 6 bases between. Germline CDR1 KGHSH, CDR2 LQKENI. The CDR3 contains 12 residues. The CDR3 coding sequence is TGTGCCAGCTCACCAGGGGGTTACGAGCAGTACGTC. The encoded protein is CASSPGGYEQYV.

The chain has TRBV6-5 and TRBJ2-7; D is unresolved. Germline V gene sequence: CDR1 MNHEY, CDR2 SVGAGI. The CDR3 extends over 13 amino acids. Trimming removed 0 bases at V and 2 bases at J, with 5 bases between. The CDR3 DNA reads TGTGCCAGCAGTTACTCGATGACCTACGAGCAGTACGTC. The encoded protein is CASSYSMTYEQYV.

This rearrangement joins TRBV5-6 to TRBJ2-7; TRBD1 is a possible D gene (5 bases). V lost 4 bases and J 0 bases, leaving 17 bases between the germline ends. Germline CDR1 SGHDT, CDR2 YYEEEE. The CDR3 is 16 residues long. The CDR3 region has the DNA TGTGCCAGCAGCCCAAGGGCCAGCAGGGCCTCCTACGAGCAGTACGTC. Its translation is CASSPRASRASYEQYV.

The chain combines TRBV27 with TRBJ2-1; possibly TRBD1 for D (5 bases). Germline CDR1 MNHEY, CDR2 SMNVEV (reference sequence). This CDR3 comprises 14 residues. V lost 0 bases and J 8 bases, leaving 11 bases between the germline ends. The CDR3 is CASSLSGHRYEQFF. CDR3 nucleotides: TGTGCCAGCAGTTTATCTGGACATCGCTATGAGCAGTTCTTC.

The chain has TRBV28 and TRBJ1-1; D possibly corresponds to TRBD1 (6 bases). V lost 2 bases and J 1 base, leaving 11 bases between the germline ends. The germline V gene has CDR1 MDHEN and CDR2 SYDVKM. The length of the CDR3 is 15 residues. The DNA of the CDR3 is TGTGCCAGCAGTTTAGGGGGCTCCTCGAACACTGAAGCTTTCTTT. Translating gives CASSLGGSSNTEAFF. The full variable domain, rest sourced from reference TRBV28 and TRBJ1-1, is DVKVTQSSRYLVKRTGEKVFLECVQDMDHENMFWYRQDPGLGLRLIYFSYDVKMKEKGDIPEGYSVSREKKERFSLILESASTNQTSMYLCASSLGGSSNTEAFFGQGTRLTVV.

This chain joins TRBV18 and TRBJ1-1; D might be TRBD1 (6 bases). V gave up 2 bases and J gave up 2 bases, with 12 bases separating them. Germline V lookup: CDR1 KGHSH, CDR2 LQKENI. This CDR3 is built from 15 residues. CDR3 bases: TGTGCCAGCTCACCAGTGGGGACACCCAACACTGAAGCTTTCTTT. The encoded protein is CASSPVGTPNTEAFF.

The chain employs TRBV18 and TRBJ2-7, with D unclear. Looked up from germline, CDR1 is KGHSH and CDR2 is LQKENI. The CDR3 covers 12 residues. V shed 3 bases and J shed 4 bases, with 7 bases lying between them. The CDR3 here is CASSPGRYEQYV. CDR3 DNA: TGTGCCAGCTCACCGGGCAGGTACGAGCAGTACGTC.

This chain uses TRBV19 with TRBJ1-3; D possibly corresponds to TRBD1 (5 bases). This CDR3 has 15 amino acids. Germline CDR1 reads LNHDA; CDR2 reads SQIVND (reference sequence). The ends were cut back, 3 bases at V and 4 bases at J, with 13 bases in the middle. The CDR3 loop is CASSMGRRSGNTIYF. The CDR3 DNA reads as TGTGCCAGTAGTATGGGACGGCGCTCGGGAAACACCATATATTTT.

CDR3 in DNA: TGCGCCAGCAGCTTGCCAGGGGGCGGGGAGACCCAGTACTTC. It yields the protein CASSLPGGGETQYF. V and J are TRBV5-1 and TRBJ2-5, with TRBD1 matching 8 bases. With V trimmed by 1 base and J by 5 bases, 4 bases remained unmatched. Per germline, CDR1 SGHRS and CDR2 YFSETQ. The CDR3 length is 14 residues.

The J gene is TRBJ1-2, the V gene TRBV9; TRBD1 aligns across 8 bases. The CDR3 contains 14 residues. Per the germline V gene, CDR1 is SGDLS and CDR2 is YYNGEE. V lost 9 bases and J lost 3; bases outside the gene matches: 10. The CDR3 DNA reads as TGTGCCACCGACGGACAGGGAGGGCACTATGGCTACACCTTC. As protein: CATDGQGGHYGYTF.

V gene TRBV3-1 (or the pseudogene TRBV3-2) combines with J gene TRBJ1-2; weak D call: TRBD1 (6 bases). The CDR3 consists of 13 residues. V lost 7 bases, J lost 2 bases, and 11 bases lay in between. Germline assignment: CDR1 LGHDT and CDR2 YNNKEL (reference sequence). DNA for the CDR3: TGTGCCAGCACCAGGGGTATAAACTATGGCTACACCTTC. It translates to CASTRGINYGYTF.

This chain's CDR3 is CASALLAGQETQYF. The CDR3 nucleotides are TGTGCTAGTGCCTTACTAGCGGGCCAAGAGACCCAGTACTTC. J is TRBJ2-5 and V is TRBV12-5; 9 positions agree with TRBD2. Trimming removed 7 bases from V and 1 base from J; junction bases left unmatched: 4. The CDR3 loop spans 14 amino acids. Germline V gene data show CDR1 as LGHNT and CDR2 as FRNRAP.

The rearrangement joins TRBV28 to TRBJ2-7, with 12 bases aligning to TRBD2. Germline V lookup: CDR1 MDHEN, CDR2 SYDVKM. V was clipped by 7 bases and J by 5 bases; unmatched bases: 12. This CDR3 is built from 16 residues. The CDR3 spells CASTTSSGGARNEQYV. The CDR3 nucleotides are TGTGCCAGCACCACTTCTAGCGGGGGGGCTAGGAACGAGCAGTACGTC.

This chain uses TRBV6-4 with TRBJ1-1, with a possible D match to TRBD1 (5 bases). The CDR3 contains 13 residues. V was clipped by 4 bases and J by 5 bases, with 11 bases between them. Germline CDR1 MRHNA, CDR2 SNTAGT. The CDR3 DNA is TGTGCCAGCAGTGTTCGGGGGGATACTGAAGCTTTCTTT. It specifies CASSVRGDTEAFF.

The chain carries TRBV7-6 and TRBJ2-2; D not certain. Trimming shortened V by 2 bases and J by 0 bases, and 7 bases separated the two germline ends. Germline V lookup: CDR1 SGHVS, CDR2 FNYEAQ. The length of the CDR3 is 15 residues. CDR3 nucleotides: TGTGCCAGCAGCTTATTTGGGACGAACACCGGGGAGCTGTTTTTT. Protein: CASSLFGTNTGELFF.

The J gene is TRBJ1-2, the V gene TRBV28; D not certain. V shed 2 bases and J shed 0 bases, with 13 bases lying between them. This CDR3 has 16 residues. Per germline, CDR1 MDHEN and CDR2 SYDVKM. The CDR3 DNA sequence: TGTGCCAGCAGTTTACCCCTAGTTCAAGCTAACTATGGCTACACCTTC. The encoded protein is CASSLPLVQANYGYTF.

This chain uses TRBV7-2 with TRBJ1-1, with D unclear. Germline CDR1 is SGHTA and CDR2 is FQGNSA. Deletions cut 1 base from V and 3 bases from J, with 21 bases between. The CDR3 runs 18 residues. CDR3 bases: TGTGCCAGCAGCTTAGTAGCCGGCGGGCAGGCGCGACACACTGAAGCTTTCTTT. It specifies CASSLVAGGQARHTEAFF.

Only one count was recorded for this clone. This chain uses TRBV4-2 with TRBJ2-5; the D gene is possibly TRBD1 (6 bases). Germline V gene sequence: CDR1 LGHNA, CDR2 YNFKEQ. The V gene lost 1 base and the J gene lost 2 bases, with 11 bases spanning the gap. There are 15 residues in the CDR3. The CDR3 sequence: CASSQVGGGQETQYF. CDR3 nucleotides: TGTGCCAGCAGCCAAGTTGGGGGCGGGCAAGAGACCCAGTACTTC.